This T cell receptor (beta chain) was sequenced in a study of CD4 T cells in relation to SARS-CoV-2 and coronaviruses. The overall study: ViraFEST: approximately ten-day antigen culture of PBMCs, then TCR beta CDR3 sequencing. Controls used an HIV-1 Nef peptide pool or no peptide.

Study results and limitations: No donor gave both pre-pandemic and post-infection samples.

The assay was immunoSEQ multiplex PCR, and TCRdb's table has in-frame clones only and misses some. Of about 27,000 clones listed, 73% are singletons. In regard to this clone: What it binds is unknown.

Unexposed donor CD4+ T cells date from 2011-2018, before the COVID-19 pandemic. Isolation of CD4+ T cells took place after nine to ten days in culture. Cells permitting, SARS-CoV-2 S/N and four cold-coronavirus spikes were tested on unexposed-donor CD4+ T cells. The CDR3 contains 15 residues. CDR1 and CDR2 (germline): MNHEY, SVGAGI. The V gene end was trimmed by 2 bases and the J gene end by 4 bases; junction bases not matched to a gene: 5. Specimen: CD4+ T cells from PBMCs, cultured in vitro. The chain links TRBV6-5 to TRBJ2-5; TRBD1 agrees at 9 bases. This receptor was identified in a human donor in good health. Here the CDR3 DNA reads TGTGCCAGCAGTTACACCGAGGACAGGGGAGAGACCCAGTACTTC. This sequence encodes CASSYTEDRGETQYF.